The T cell receptor (beta chain) described here comes from a study of T cells in Graves' hyperthyroidism and ophthalmopathy. These patients, aged 18 to 65, had recently diagnosed hyperthyroidism lasting under 2 months. This clonotype turned up a few times. Germline V CDR1 and CDR2: MNHEY, SMNVEV (reference sequence). The CDR3 has 14 amino acids. The V gene lost 3 bases and the J gene lost 4 bases, with 10 bases spanning the gap. Authors of the study amplified TCR beta CDR3 regions from RNA transcripts. HTBI primers were employed in a first-round RT-PCR of the TCR CDR3. In TCRdb, the multiplex PCR reads were re-called with MiXCR into one record per CDR3 protein. Of about 740,000 distinct CDR3 sequences listed, 12% to 15% are singletons.

The TCR originated in a woman between 18 and 30 years old with Graves' hyperthyroidism. The chain links TRBV27 to TRBJ1-5; D gene ambiguous. Sequences were obtained from blood. This chain's CDR3 is CASSFGIGNQPQHF. In DNA form, the CDR3 reads TGTGCCAGCAGTTTCGGCATAGGGAATCAGCCCCAGCATTTT.